This is a list of T cell receptor beta chains from one sample in a study of CD4+ T cells in melanoma. Sequencing used immunoSEQ multiplex PCR; TCRdb keeps in-frame clones, though not all of them. The sample lists 52,000 or so clones, roughly two thirds occurring once. The specimen was tumor tissue. These TCRs come from a human donor with melanoma. The CDR3 runs from the conserved cysteine through the conserved F or W. D genes are given only for firm matches. Clone size, where shown, is once, few, many, or a class for clones that have expanded.

D gene	clone size	J gene	V gene	CDR3 DNA	CDR3 protein
NA	NA	TRBJ2-2	TRBV30	TGTGCGACCAAAGAAGGGGGAGTGGACACCGGGGAGCTGTTTTTT	CATKEGGVDTGELFF
NA	NA	TRBJ1-4	TRBV15	TGTGCCACCAGCAGAGGGGACGGTGAAAAACTGTTTTTT	CATSRGDGEKLFF
NA	NA	TRBJ2-1	TRBV15	TGTGCCACCAGCATACGGATTGGGTACAATGAGCAGTTCTTC	CATSIRIGYNEQFF
NA	NA	TRBJ2-7	TRBV4-1	TGCGCCAGCAGCCAGATTAACAGTAAGGCCTACGAGCAGTACTTC	CASSQINSKAYEQYF
TRBD1	NA	TRBJ1-4	TRBV6-1	TGTGCCAGCAGTGGACAGGGTGAGGAAAAACTGTTTTTT	CASSGQGEEKLFF
NA	NA	TRBJ1-5	TRBV2	TGTGCCAGCAGCGACGGGACACCTAATCAGCCCCAGCATTTT	CASSDGTPNQPQHF
NA	NA	TRBJ2-5	TRBV7-9	TGTGCCAGCAGCTCCGGAGGACAGCAAGAGACCCAGTACTTC	CASSSGGQQETQYF
NA	NA	TRBJ1-3	TRBV5-4	TGTGCCAGCAGCTTACGGGACGGTGCTAAGGCAACCATATATTTT	CASSLRDGAKATIYF
TRBD1	NA	TRBJ2-7	TRBV7-8	TGTGCCAGCAGCTTAGGGGGACAGGGGACGTGGACCTACGAGCAGTACTTC	CASSLGGQGTWTYEQYF
NA	many	TRBJ2-7	TRBV30	TGTGCCTGGACCGGGACGGATGCCTACGAGCAGTACTTC	CAWTGTDAYEQYF
NA	NA	TRBJ2-1	TRBV10-3	TGTGCCATCACCGTCGGTAGCTCCTACAATGAGCAGTTCTTC	CAITVGSSYNEQFF
NA	NA	TRBJ1-1	TRBV5-4	TGTGCCACCAACCTAGCGGGGGGGGCGAACACTGAAGCTTTCTTT	CATNLAGGANTEAFF
TRBD1	NA	TRBJ2-7	TRBV7-9	TGTGCCAGCAGCCCGGGACAGGACGAGCAGTACTTC	CASSPGQDEQYF
NA	NA	TRBJ1-5	TRBV30	TGTGCCTGGAGTGACCAGTCAAATCAGCCCCAGCATTTT	CAWSDQSNQPQHF
TRBD1	NA	TRBJ2-7	TRBV7-9	TGTGCCAGCAGCTCCACTTCGGGACAGAATTCCTACGAGCAGTACTTC	CASSSTSGQNSYEQYF
TRBD2	NA	TRBJ2-7	TRBV4-3	TGCGCCAGCAGCCAAGATCGGTTAGCGGGGGGAGGCGAGCAGTACTTC	CASSQDRLAGGGEQYF
TRBD2	NA	TRBJ2-1	TRBV7-3	TGTGCCAGCAGCAAATCGGGACTAGCGAATGAGCAGTTCTTC	CASSKSGLANEQFF